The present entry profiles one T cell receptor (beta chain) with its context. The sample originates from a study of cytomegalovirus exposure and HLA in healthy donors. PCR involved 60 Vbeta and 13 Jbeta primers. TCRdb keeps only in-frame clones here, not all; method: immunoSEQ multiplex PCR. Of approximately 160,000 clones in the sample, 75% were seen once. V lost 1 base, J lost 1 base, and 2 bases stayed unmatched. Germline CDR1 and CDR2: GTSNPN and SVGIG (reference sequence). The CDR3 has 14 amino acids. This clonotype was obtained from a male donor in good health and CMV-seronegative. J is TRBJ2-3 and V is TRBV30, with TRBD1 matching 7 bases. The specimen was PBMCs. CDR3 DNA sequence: TGTGCCTGGAGTGCCGGACAGGGCACAGATACGCAGTATTTT. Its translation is CAWSAGQGTDTQYF.